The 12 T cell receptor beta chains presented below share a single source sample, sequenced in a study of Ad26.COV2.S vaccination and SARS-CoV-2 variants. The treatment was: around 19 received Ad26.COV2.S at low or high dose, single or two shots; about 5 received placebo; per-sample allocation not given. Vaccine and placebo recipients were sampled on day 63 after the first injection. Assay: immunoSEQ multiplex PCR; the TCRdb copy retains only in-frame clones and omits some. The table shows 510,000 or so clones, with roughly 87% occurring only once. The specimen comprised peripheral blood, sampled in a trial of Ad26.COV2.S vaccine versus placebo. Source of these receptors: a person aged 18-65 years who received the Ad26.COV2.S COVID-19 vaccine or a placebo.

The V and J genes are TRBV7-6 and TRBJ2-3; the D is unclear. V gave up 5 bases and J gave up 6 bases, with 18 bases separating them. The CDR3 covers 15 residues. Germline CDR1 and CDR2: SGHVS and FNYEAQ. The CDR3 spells CASSHGPNARDTQYF. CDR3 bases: TGTGCCAGCAGCCACGGACCCAACGCTCGGGATACGCAGTATTTT.

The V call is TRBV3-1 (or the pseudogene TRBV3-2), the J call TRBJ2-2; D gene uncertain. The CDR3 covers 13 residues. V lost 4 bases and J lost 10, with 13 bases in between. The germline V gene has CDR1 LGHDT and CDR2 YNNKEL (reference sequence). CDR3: CASSLSLLQELFF. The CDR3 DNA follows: TGTGCCAGCAGCCTTTCATTACTACAGGAGCTGTTTTTT.

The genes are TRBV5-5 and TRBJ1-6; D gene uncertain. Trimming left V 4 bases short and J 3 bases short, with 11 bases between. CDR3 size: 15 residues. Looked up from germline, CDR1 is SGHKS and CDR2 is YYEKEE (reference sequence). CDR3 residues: CASSLTGDYNSPLHF. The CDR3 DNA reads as TGTGCCAGCAGCCTGACTGGGGACTATAATTCACCCCTCCACTTT.

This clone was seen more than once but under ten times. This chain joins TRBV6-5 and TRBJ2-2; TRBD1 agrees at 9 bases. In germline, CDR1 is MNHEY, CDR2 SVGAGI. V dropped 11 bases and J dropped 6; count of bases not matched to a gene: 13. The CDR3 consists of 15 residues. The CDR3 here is CAGARDRVAAGELFF. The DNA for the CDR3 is TGTGCCGGTGCTCGGGACAGGGTGGCCGCCGGGGAGCTGTTTTTT.

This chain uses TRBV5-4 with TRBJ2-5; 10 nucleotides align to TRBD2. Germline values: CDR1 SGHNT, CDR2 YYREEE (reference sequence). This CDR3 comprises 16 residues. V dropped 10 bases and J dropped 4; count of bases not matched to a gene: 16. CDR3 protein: CAASLGASGGRETQYF. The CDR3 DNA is TGTGCCGCTTCCCTAGGGGCTAGCGGGGGAAGAGAGACCCAGTACTTC.

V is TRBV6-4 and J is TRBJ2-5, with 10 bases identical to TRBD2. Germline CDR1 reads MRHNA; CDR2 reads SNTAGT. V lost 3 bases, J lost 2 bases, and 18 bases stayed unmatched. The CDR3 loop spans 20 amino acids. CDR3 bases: TGTGCCAGCAGTGAGTCGGGACTAGCGAGATCAGTCCCCACTCAAGAGACCCAGTACTTC. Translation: CASSESGLARSVPTQETQYF.

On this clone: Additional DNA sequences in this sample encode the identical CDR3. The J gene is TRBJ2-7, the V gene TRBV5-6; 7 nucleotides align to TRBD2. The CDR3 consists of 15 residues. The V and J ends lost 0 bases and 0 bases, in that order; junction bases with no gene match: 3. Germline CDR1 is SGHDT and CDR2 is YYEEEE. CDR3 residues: CASSLGGGSSYEQYF. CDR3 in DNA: TGTGCCAGCAGCTTGGGGGGAGGGAGCTCCTACGAGCAGTACTTC.

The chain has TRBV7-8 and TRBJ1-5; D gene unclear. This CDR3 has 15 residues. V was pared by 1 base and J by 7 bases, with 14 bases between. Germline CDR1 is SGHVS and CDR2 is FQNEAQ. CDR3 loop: CASSLGNVGGQPQHF. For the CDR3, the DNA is TGTGCCAGCAGCTTAGGCAACGTCGGCGGGCAGCCCCAGCATTTT.

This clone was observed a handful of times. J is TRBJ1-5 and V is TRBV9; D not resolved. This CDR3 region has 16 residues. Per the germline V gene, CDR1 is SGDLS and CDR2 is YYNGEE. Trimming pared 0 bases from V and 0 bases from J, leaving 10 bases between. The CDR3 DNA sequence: TGTGCCAGCAGCGTAGAAAGATTTTTTAGCAATCAGCCCCAGCATTTT. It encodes CASSVERFFSNQPQHF.

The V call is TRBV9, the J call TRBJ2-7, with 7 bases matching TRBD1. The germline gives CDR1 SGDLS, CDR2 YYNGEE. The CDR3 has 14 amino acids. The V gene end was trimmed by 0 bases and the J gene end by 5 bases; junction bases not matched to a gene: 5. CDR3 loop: CASSVGGGQNEQYF. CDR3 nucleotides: TGTGCCAGCAGCGTAGGAGGGGGCCAAAACGAGCAGTACTTC.

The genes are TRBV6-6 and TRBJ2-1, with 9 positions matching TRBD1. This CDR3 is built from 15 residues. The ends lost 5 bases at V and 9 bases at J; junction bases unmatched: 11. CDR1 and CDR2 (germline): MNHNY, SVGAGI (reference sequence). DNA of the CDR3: TGTGCCAGCAGTAGACCCGGGACAGGGTCGGGTGAGCAGTTCTTC. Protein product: CASSRPGTGSGEQFF.

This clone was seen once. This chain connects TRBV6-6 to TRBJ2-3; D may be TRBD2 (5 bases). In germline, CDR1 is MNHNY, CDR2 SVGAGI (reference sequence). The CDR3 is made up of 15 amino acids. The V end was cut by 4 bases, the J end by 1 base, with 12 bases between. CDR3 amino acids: CASSFGVGGTDTQYF. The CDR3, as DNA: TGTGCCAGCAGTTTCGGGGTTGGGGGCACAGATACGCAGTATTTT.